The 30 T cell receptor beta chains below all came from one sample that was sequenced in a study of T-cell memory formation after mild COVID-19. TCRdb recomputed calls from the 5' RACE reads with MiXCR, one row per CDR3 protein. The data show about 260,000 distinct CDR3 sequences, less than 9.5% seen once. Sequenced input: PBMCs or a T cell subset sorted from them (not recorded which). The receptor source for this set is a young man who had mild COVID-19 (a few samples of this study predate the infection). Cell type and time point are not known.

In this sample, this clonotype turned up many times. This chain joins TRBV12-3 or TRBV12-4 and TRBJ2-1, with D possibly TRBD2 on 6 matching bases. V was cut by 7 bases and J by 6 bases, with 13 bases left in between. The CDR3 runs to 13 residues. DNA of the CDR3: TGTGCCAGCACCCTGAGGAGGGCCAATGAGCAGTTCTTC. It is translated as CASTLRRANEQFF.

The V gene is TRBV4-1, the J gene TRBJ2-7; D gene ambiguous. CDR3 length equals 15 residues. Trimming left V 1 base short and J 2 bases short, with 12 bases between. Germline V lookup: CDR1 MGHRA, CDR2 YSYEKL. This chain's CDR3 is CASSQGPDLAYEQYV. The CDR3, as DNA: TGCGCCAGCAGCCAAGGCCCGGATCTGGCCTACGAGCAGTACGTC.

The chain employs TRBV3-1 and TRBJ1-6; TRBD1 is a possible D gene (6 bases). The CDR3 length is 15 residues. Trimming stripped 0 bases from V and 7 bases from J, with 10 bases between. The germline V gene has CDR1 LGHDT and CDR2 YNNKEL (reference sequence). CDR3 amino acids: CASSQEGQRNSPLHF. CDR3 bases: TGTGCCAGCAGCCAAGAGGGACAACGAAATTCACCCCTCCACTTT.

The rearrangement uses TRBV5-6 and TRBJ2-1; D is uncertain. Germline V gives CDR1 SGHDT, CDR2 YYEEEE. CDR3 length: 14 amino acids. Deletions cut 3 bases from V and 6 bases from J, with 13 bases between. CDR3 loop: CASSSYDTSNEQFF. The CDR3 region has the DNA TGTGCCAGCAGCTCCTATGACACCTCCAATGAGCAGTTCTTC.

This clonotype showed up many times. The rearrangement links TRBV7-9 to TRBJ2-3, with 7 bases lining up with TRBD2. This CDR3 is 17 amino acids long. In germline, CDR1 is SEHNR, CDR2 FQNEAQ (reference sequence). The V and J ends lost 5 bases and 1 base, in that order; junction bases with no gene match: 12. CDR3 coding DNA: TGTGCCAGCAGCCGCTGGGACGGGGGGTTCGGCACAGATACGCAGTATTTT. Its translation is CASSRWDGGFGTDTQYF.

The chain carries TRBV6-5 and TRBJ2-5; TRBD1 or TRBD2 may be the D gene (5 bases each). The CDR3 extends over 14 amino acids. The V gene lost 2 bases and the J gene lost 5 bases, with 12 bases spanning the gap. The V gene's germline CDR1 is MNHEY and CDR2 SVGAGI. The CDR3 sequence: CASSYGPEGETQYF. For the CDR3, the DNA is TGTGCCAGCAGTTACGGCCCCGAGGGGGAGACCCAGTACTTC.

This clonotype was seen many times. The V and J genes are TRBV5-1 and TRBJ2-3, with D tentatively TRBD1 or TRBD2 (5 bases each). Trimming stripped 4 bases from V and 3 bases from J, with 18 bases between. The CDR3 contains 16 residues. Germline CDR1 and CDR2: SGHRS and YFSETQ. CDR3 in DNA: TGCGCCAGCAGCGGATTTCTCGGGACCCGAACAGATACGCAGTATTTT. It translates to CASSGFLGTRTDTQYF.

This chain connects TRBV28 to TRBJ2-5, with D perhaps being TRBD1 or TRBD2 (5 bases each). V lost 5 bases, J lost 5 bases, and 18 bases lay in between. The CDR3 sequence is 15 residues long. Germline V gives CDR1 MDHEN, CDR2 SYDVKM. In nucleotides, the CDR3 is TGTGCCAGCAGTCCCCAGTGGGGCGAGGGGGAGACCCAGTACTTC. Protein product: CASSPQWGEGETQYF.

This clonotype was found a few times. The chain carries TRBV5-1 and TRBJ2-7; 8 bases are shared with TRBD1. The CDR3 length is 13 residues. CDR1 is SGHRS and CDR2 is YFSETQ in the germline V gene. J lost 6 bases, V lost 4 bases, and 6 bases had no gene match. This CDR3 is CASSERTGSEQYV. The CDR3 DNA reads TGCGCCAGCAGCGAACGGACAGGGAGCGAGCAGTACGTC.

In DNA, the CDR3 is TGTGCCAGCAGCTCCCGACAGGACTACGAGCAGTACTTC. Its protein is CASSSRQDYEQYF. The chain recombines TRBV5-5 with TRBJ2-7, with D possibly TRBD1 on 6 matching bases. The germline CDR1 and CDR2 sequences are SGHKS and YYEKEE (reference sequence). V was pared by 3 bases and J by 3 bases, with 10 bases between. This CDR3 contains 13 residues.

V gene TRBV3-1 combines with J gene TRBJ2-5; a possible D gene is TRBD2 (5 bases). Trimming pared 0 bases from V and 5 bases from J, leaving 13 bases between. The CDR3 length is 15 residues. Germline values: CDR1 LGHDT, CDR2 YNNKEL (reference sequence). CDR3 sequence (DNA): TGTGCCAGCAGCCAAGATGGCGCTAGCCGGGAGACCCAGTACTTC. This sequence encodes CASSQDGASRETQYF.

In this sample, this clonotype turned up many times. The J gene is TRBJ2-7, the V gene TRBV7-2; D is unclear. Germline CDR1 reads SGHTA; CDR2 reads FQGNSA. This CDR3 has 13 residues. V was shortened by 6 bases and J by 2 bases, with 11 bases between the two germline ends. The CDR3 region has the DNA TGTGCCAGCAGAGGTCGGGCACCCTACGAGCAGTACTTC. It encodes CASRGRAPYEQYF.

This clonotype was seen a few times. The V gene is TRBV29-1, the J gene TRBJ2-5; either TRBD1 or TRBD2 may fit D (5 bases each). Germline V lookup: CDR1 SQVTM, CDR2 ANQGSEA. V was shortened by 6 bases and J by 1 base, with 12 bases between the two germline ends. The CDR3 loop spans 13 amino acids. CDR3 coding DNA: TGCAGCGTCGAGAGGGACGTCCAAGAGACCCAGTACTTC. Its translation: CSVERDVQETQYF.

This chain joins TRBV7-2 and TRBJ2-4; 7 positions agree with TRBD2. The J segment lost 8 bases and the V segment lost 7 bases, leaving 8 bases of the junction unmatched. Germline assignment: CDR1 SGHTA and CDR2 FQGNSA. CDR3 length: 13 amino acids. The CDR3 bases are TGTGCCAGCACCAGGGAACGGGAGGACATTCAGTACTTC. It is translated as CASTREREDIQYF.

The table lists this clonotype with a few counts. V and J are TRBV11-2 and TRBJ1-3; 7 bases line up with TRBD1. The length of the CDR3 is 15 residues. The ends lost 5 bases at V and 4 bases at J; junction bases unmatched: 8. Germline values: CDR1 SGHAT, CDR2 FQNNGV. The CDR3 sequence is CASSPQGGVGNTIYF. The CDR3 region has the DNA TGTGCCAGCAGCCCCCAGGGGGGAGTCGGAAACACCATATATTTT.

The genes are TRBV15 and TRBJ1-2; possibly TRBD1 for D (6 bases). Germline loops: CDR1 LNHNV, CDR2 YYDKDF (reference sequence). V was pared by 0 bases and J by 8 bases, with 13 bases between. This CDR3 region has 14 residues. In nucleotides, the CDR3 is TGTGCCACCAGCAGAGATGGGGGGCACCGGGGCTACACCTTC. Its translation is CATSRDGGHRGYTF.

The chain uses TRBV2 and TRBJ1-1, with D perhaps matching TRBD1 (5 bases). V lost 4 bases, J lost 3 bases, and 12 bases lay in between. Per the germline V gene, CDR1 is SNHLY and CDR2 is FYNNEI. This CDR3 is 14 amino acids long. The DNA for the CDR3 is TGTGCCAGCAGTGTGAGCGAGGGGTACACTGAAGCTTTCTTT. Amino acids: CASSVSEGYTEAFF.

CDR3 sequence (DNA): TGTGCCAGCTCACCTCCGGGACTCAGCGAGCAGTACGTC. Its translation: CASSPPGLSEQYV. The chain employs TRBV18 and TRBJ2-7; TRBD2 might be the D (6 bases). This CDR3 is 13 amino acids long. V was clipped by 3 bases and J by 6 bases, with 12 bases between them. Germline V CDR1 and CDR2: KGHSH, LQKENI.

The V call is TRBV4-3, the J call TRBJ1-4; 7 positions agree with TRBD1. Losses at the gene ends were 3 bases for V and 8 bases for J; bases not matched to a gene: 3. This CDR3 contains 13 residues. CDR1 is LGHNA, CDR2 YSLEER, per germline. The CDR3 loop is CASSHRGREKLFF. The CDR3 DNA reads as TGCGCCAGCAGCCACAGGGGGAGAGAAAAACTGTTTTTT.

This chain connects TRBV10-3 to TRBJ2-1; D gene unclear. Trimming removed 4 bases from V and 4 bases from J, with 5 bases in between. The CDR3 consists of 12 residues. Germline CDR1 ENHRY, CDR2 SYGVKD. CDR3: CAISARYNEQFF. Here the CDR3 DNA reads TGTGCCATCAGTGCAAGGTACAATGAGCAGTTCTTC.

This clonotype was seen repeatedly, ten times or more. V gene TRBV7-3 combines with J gene TRBJ2-3, with 11 bases matching TRBD2. Per germline, CDR1 SGHTA and CDR2 FQGTGA. Losses at the gene ends were 6 bases for V and 5 bases for J; bases not matched to a gene: 4. This CDR3 comprises 14 residues. The CDR3 sequence is CASRLAGAGDTQYF. DNA of the CDR3: TGTGCCAGCAGACTAGCGGGGGCCGGAGATACGCAGTATTTT.

The J gene is TRBJ2-1, the V gene TRBV7-2; D is unclear. Germline values: CDR1 SGHTA, CDR2 FQGNSA. The CDR3 length is 14 residues. V shed 5 bases and J shed 10 bases, with 18 bases lying between them. CDR3 in amino acids: CASSPLAPVGEQFF. CDR3 nucleotides: TGTGCCAGCAGCCCGCTCGCCCCGGTCGGGGAGCAGTTCTTC.

There are a few counts of this clonotype. V usage is TRBV5-6 and J usage is TRBJ2-3; TRBD1 matches at 8 bases. The CDR3 runs 14 residues. The germline V gene has CDR1 SGHDT and CDR2 YYEEEE. J lost 5 bases, V lost 2 bases, and 4 bases had no gene match. In DNA form, the CDR3 reads TGTGCCAGCAGCTTCCAGGGGGCGAAAGATACGCAGTATTTT. The encoded protein is CASSFQGAKDTQYF. Full variable domain (outside the CDR3, taken from reference TRBV5-6 and TRBJ2-3): DAGVTQSPTHLIKTRGQQVTLRCSPKSGHDTVSWYQQALGQGPQFIFQYYEEEERQRGNFPDRFSGHQFPNYSSELNVNALLLGDSALYLCASSFQGAKDTQYFGPGTRLTVL.

This clonotype showed up just a few times. As DNA, the CDR3 is TGTGCCAGCAGTTTACCTACCGGGACAGCCTCCTACAATGAGCAGTTCTTC. This gives the protein CASSLPTGTASYNEQFF. The rearrangement uses TRBV6-2 or TRBV6-3 and TRBJ2-1; 7 nucleotides line up with TRBD1. V shed 4 bases and J 0 bases; nucleotides not matched to a gene: 9. The CDR3 consists of 17 residues. Germline CDR1 reads MNHEY; CDR2 reads SVGEGT.

V usage is TRBV4-2 and J usage is TRBJ2-3, with 14 bases aligning to TRBD2. The V and J ends lost 2 bases and 2 bases, in that order; junction bases with no gene match: 6. CDR1 is LGHNA and CDR2 is YNFKEQ in the germline V gene. The CDR3 is made up of 18 amino acids. CDR3 amino acids: CASSQPGLAGGPTDTQYF. DNA of the CDR3: TGTGCCAGCAGCCAACCCGGACTAGCGGGGGGACCCACAGATACGCAGTATTTT.

This clonotype was recorded many times. The chain links TRBV20-1 to TRBJ2-7, with D unclear. Germline CDR1 and CDR2: DFQATT and SNEGSKA (reference sequence). Trimming shortened V by 3 bases and J by 3 bases, and 12 bases separated the two germline ends. This CDR3 region has 13 residues. This CDR3 reads CSASKGRGYEQYF. DNA for the CDR3: TGCAGTGCTAGTAAAGGGCGCGGCTACGAGCAGTACTTC.

The rearrangement joins TRBV7-9 to TRBJ2-2; D unresolved. Trimming shortened V by 6 bases and J by 0 bases, and 14 bases separated the two germline ends. Germline CDR1 SEHNR, CDR2 FQNEAQ (reference sequence). CDR3 length equals 16 residues. The CDR3 DNA reads TGTGCCAGCAGGACGGTCTATCTCGCGAACACCGGGGAGCTGTTTTTT. Encoded protein: CASRTVYLANTGELFF. The full variable domain, rest sourced from reference TRBV7-9 and TRBJ2-2, is DTGVSQNPRHKITKRGQNVTFRCDPISEHNRLYWYRQTLGQGPEFLTYFQNEAQLEKSRLLSDRFSAERPKGSFSTLEIQRTEQGDSAMYLCASRTVYLANTGELFFGEGSRLTVL.

This sequence joins TRBV27 and TRBJ2-5; D is unresolved. V was pared by 8 bases and J by 1 base, with 23 bases between. Germline V CDR1 and CDR2: MNHEY, SMNVEV (reference sequence). The CDR3 runs 17 residues. The CDR3 bases are TGTGCCAGCCTGCCCTTGGGTCCCCCAAAGGGCCAAGAGACCCAGTACTTC. Its translation is CASLPLGPPKGQETQYF.

This clonotype was observed a few times. V usage is TRBV7-9 and J usage is TRBJ1-2; maybe TRBD1 (6 bases). This CDR3 region has 16 residues. Trimming removed 3 bases from V and 4 bases from J, with 18 bases in between. CDR1 is SEHNR, CDR2 FQNEAQ, per germline (reference sequence). In nucleotides, the CDR3 is TGTGCCAGCAGCTTTTCTGGGGGCAGGGAGAGCTATGGCTACACCTTC. Protein sequence: CASSFSGGRESYGYTF. The full variable domain, rest sourced from reference TRBV7-9 and TRBJ1-2, is DTGVSQNPRHKITKRGQNVTFRCDPISEHNRLYWYRQTLGQGPEFLTYFQNEAQLEKSRLLSDRFSAERPKGSFSTLEIQRTEQGDSAMYLCASSFSGGRESYGYTFGSGTRLTVV.

The chain couples TRBV6-6 to TRBJ2-5; D is unclear. Germline CDR1 reads MNHNY; CDR2 reads SVGAGI (reference sequence). V dropped 2 bases and J dropped 4 bases, with 14 bases sitting between them. The CDR3 is 15 amino acids. CDR3 bases: TGTGCCAGCAGTTACCTAGAGGAGCCCGGAGAGACCCAGTACTTC. This codes for CASSYLEEPGETQYF.